This T cell receptor beta chain came from a study of PD-1 blockade in classical Hodgkin lymphoma. Study at large: Patients were given intravenous nivolumab, 3 mg/kg, every 2 weeks.

This CDR3 has 13 residues. V lost 5 bases and J 2 bases, leaving 7 bases between the germline ends. The germline V gene encodes CDR1 SNHLY and CDR2 FYNNEI. Regarding time point: cycle 4 day 1 (C4D1), after around six weeks of nivolumab. All trial patients relapsed after autologous stem cell transplantation. Findings and limits, study-wide: Reported baseline diversity: healthy donors highest, relapsed/refractory patients lowest. In CD4+ cells, TCR diversity went up significantly by C4D1, but in CD8+ cells it did not. Excluded were patients who started nivolumab under 1 year after ASCT, a group that had lower diversity.

Assay: immunoSEQ multiplex PCR; the TCRdb copy retains only in-frame clones and omits some. The sample carries 50,000 to 65,000 clones, roughly nine tenths recorded once. A note on this clone: Its antigen is unknown.

The genes are TRBV2 and TRBJ1-3; D uncertain. The clonotype was recovered from a human donor with classical Hodgkin lymphoma. Sample: peripheral blood mononuclear cells (PBMCs), taken before the fourth cycle of nivolumab. CDR3 in amino acids: CASSLGPGNTIYF. Written as DNA, the CDR3 is TGTGCCAGCAGTTTAGGTCCTGGAAACACCATATATTTT.